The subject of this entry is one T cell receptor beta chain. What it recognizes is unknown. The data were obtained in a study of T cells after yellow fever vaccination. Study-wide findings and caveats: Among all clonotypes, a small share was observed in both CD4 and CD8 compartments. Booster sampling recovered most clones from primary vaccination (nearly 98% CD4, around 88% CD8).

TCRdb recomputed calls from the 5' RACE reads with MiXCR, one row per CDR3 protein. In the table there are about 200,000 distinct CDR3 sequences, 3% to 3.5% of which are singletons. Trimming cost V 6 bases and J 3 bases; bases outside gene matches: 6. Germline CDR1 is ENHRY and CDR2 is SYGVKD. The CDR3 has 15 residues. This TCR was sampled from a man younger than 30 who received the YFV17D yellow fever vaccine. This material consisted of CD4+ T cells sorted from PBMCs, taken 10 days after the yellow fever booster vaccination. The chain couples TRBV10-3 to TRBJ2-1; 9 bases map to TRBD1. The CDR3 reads CAISGDRVSYNEQFF. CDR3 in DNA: TGTGCCATCAGCGGGGACAGGGTAAGCTACAATGAGCAGTTCTTC.